This T cell receptor (beta chain) was observed in a study of vaccination and CD4 T cells after COVID-19. Study-level information: Once diagnosed, patients had post-COVID samples drawn a median approximately 93 days later (range 35 to 161).

Treatment specified: approximately 11-day PBMC culture with coronavirus spike peptide pools or control peptides (ViraFEST assay). Note on this clonotype: No antigen is known for it.

Oncomine TCR Beta short-read sequencing was applied to DNA from cultured CD4+ T cells. In TCRdb, the PCR reads were re-called with MiXCR into one record per CDR3 protein. Of 15,000 to 25,000 distinct CDR3 sequences in the sample, around 43% were seen once. The V gene end was trimmed by 4 bases and the J gene end by 4 bases; junction bases not matched to a gene: 4. The CDR3 consists of 14 residues. Germline values: CDR1 SGHTA, CDR2 FQGNSA. Sequenced material: CD4+ T cells from blood, cultured in vitro, taken before SARS-CoV-2 vaccination. The V call is TRBV7-2, the J call TRBJ2-7; TRBD1 matches at 10 bases. The receptor's source is a human donor who had recovered from COVID-19. The CDR3 region is CASSSRTGGYEQYF. CDR3 nucleotide sequence: TGTGCCAGCAGCTCCCGGACAGGGGGATACGAGCAGTACTTC.